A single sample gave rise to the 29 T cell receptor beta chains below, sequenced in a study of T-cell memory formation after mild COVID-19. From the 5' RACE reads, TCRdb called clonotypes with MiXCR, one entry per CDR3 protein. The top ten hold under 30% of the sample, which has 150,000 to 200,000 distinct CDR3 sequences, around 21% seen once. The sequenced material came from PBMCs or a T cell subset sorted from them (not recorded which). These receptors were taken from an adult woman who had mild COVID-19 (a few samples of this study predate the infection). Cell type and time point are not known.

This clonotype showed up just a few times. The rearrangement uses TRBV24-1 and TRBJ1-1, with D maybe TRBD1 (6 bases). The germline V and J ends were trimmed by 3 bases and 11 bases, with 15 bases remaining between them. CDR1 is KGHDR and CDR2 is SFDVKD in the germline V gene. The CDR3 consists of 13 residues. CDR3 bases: TGTGCCACCAGTGATGGGACCCCTCAGGGGGCTTTCTTT. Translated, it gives CATSDGTPQGAFF.

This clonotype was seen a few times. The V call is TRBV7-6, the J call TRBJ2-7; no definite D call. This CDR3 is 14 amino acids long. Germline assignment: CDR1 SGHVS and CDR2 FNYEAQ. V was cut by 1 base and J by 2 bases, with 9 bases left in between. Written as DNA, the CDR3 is TGTGCCAGCAGCTTAGACGGCGGCGCCTACGAGCAGTACTTC. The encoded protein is CASSLDGGAYEQYF. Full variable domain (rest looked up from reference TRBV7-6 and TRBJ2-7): GAGVSQSPRYKVTKRGQDVALRCDPISGHVSLYWYRQALGQGPEFLTYFNYEAQQDKSGLPNDRFSAERPEGSISTLTIQRTEQRDSAMYRCASSLDGGAYEQYFGPGTRLTVT.

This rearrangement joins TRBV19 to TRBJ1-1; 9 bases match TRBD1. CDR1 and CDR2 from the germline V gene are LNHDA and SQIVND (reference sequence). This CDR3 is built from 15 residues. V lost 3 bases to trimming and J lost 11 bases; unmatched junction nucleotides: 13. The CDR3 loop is CASSIGQGIGFRAFF. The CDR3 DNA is TGTGCCAGTAGTATTGGACAGGGGATCGGGTTTAGGGCTTTCTTT.

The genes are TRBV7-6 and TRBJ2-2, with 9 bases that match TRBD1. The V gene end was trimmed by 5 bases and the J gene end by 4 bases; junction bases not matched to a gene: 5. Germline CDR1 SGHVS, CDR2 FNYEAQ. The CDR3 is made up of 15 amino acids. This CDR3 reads CASSLGQGSTGELFF. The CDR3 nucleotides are TGTGCCAGCAGCCTCGGACAGGGGTCCACCGGGGAGCTGTTTTTT. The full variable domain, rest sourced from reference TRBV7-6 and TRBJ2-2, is GAGVSQSPRYKVTKRGQDVALRCDPISGHVSLYWYRQALGQGPEFLTYFNYEAQQDKSGLPNDRFSAERPEGSISTLTIQRTEQRDSAMYRCASSLGQGSTGELFFGEGSRLTVL.

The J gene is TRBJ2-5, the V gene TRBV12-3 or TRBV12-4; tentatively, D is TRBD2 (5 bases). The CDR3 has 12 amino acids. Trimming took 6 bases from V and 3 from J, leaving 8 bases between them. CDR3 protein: CASSAGEETQYF. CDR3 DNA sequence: TGTGCCAGCAGCGCCGGGGAAGAGACCCAGTACTTC.

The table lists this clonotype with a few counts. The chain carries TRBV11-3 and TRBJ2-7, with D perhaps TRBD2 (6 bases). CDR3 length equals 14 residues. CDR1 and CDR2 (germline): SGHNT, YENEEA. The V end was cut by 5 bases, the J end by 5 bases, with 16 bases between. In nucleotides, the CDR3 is TGTGCCAGCAGCCCGGGGGTGGGGTATGACGAGCAGTACTTC. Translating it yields CASSPGVGYDEQYF.

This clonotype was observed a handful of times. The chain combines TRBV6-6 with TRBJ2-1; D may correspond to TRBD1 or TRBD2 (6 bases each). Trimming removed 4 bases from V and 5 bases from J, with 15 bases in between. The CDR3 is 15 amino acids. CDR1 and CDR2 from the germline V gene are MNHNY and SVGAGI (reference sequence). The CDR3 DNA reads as TGTGCCAGCAGTTCCGGCGGAGGGGGGAACAATGAGCAGTTCTTC. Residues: CASSSGGGGNNEQFF.

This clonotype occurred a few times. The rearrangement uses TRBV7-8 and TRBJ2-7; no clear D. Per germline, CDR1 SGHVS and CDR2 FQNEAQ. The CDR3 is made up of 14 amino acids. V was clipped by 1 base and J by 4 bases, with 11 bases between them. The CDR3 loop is CASSLGSGPYEQYF. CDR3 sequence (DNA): TGTGCCAGCAGCTTAGGGTCCGGGCCTTACGAGCAGTACTTC.

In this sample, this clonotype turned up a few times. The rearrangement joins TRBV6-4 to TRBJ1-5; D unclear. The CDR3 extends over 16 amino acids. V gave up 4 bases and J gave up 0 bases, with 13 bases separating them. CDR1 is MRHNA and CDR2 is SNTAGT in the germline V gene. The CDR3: CASSVSLPYSNQPQHF. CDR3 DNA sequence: TGTGCCAGCAGTGTGTCCCTTCCTTATAGCAATCAGCCCCAGCATTTT.

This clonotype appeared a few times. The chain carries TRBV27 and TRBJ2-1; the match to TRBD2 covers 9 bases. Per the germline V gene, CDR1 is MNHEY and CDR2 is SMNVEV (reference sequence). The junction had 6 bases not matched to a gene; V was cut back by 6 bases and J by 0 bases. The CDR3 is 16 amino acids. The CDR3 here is CASRLAGGSSYNEQFF. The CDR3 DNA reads TGTGCCAGCAGACTAGCGGGCGGGAGCTCCTACAATGAGCAGTTCTTC.

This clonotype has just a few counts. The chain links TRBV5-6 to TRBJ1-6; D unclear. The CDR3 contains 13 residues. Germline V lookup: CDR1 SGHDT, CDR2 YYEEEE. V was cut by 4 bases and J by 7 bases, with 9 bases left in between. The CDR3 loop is CASSVLRNSPLHF. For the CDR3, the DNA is TGTGCCAGCAGCGTACTCAGGAATTCACCCCTCCACTTT.

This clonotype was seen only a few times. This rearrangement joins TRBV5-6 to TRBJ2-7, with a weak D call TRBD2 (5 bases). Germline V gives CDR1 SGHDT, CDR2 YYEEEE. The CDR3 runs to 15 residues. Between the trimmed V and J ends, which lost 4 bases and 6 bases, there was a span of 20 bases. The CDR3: CASSAGMSVRVEQYF. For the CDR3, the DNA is TGTGCCAGCAGCGCTGGTATGTCAGTGAGGGTCGAGCAGTACTTC. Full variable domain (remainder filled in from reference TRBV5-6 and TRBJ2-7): DAGVTQSPTHLIKTRGQQVTLRCSPKSGHDTVSWYQQALGQGPQFIFQYYEEEERQRGNFPDRFSGHQFPNYSSELNVNALLLGDSALYLCASSAGMSVRVEQYFGPGTRLTVT.

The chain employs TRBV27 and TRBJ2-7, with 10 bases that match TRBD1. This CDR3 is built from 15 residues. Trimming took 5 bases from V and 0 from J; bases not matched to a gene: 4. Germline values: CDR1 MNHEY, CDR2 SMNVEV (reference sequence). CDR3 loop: CASSPDRGLSYEQYF. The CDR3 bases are TGTGCCAGCAGTCCCGACAGGGGGCTCTCCTACGAGCAGTACTTC.

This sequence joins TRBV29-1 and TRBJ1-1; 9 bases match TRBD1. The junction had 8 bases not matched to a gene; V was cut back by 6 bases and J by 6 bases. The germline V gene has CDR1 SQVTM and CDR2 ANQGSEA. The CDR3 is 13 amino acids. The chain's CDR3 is CSVEQGAKAEAFF. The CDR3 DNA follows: TGCAGCGTCGAACAGGGGGCTAAGGCTGAAGCTTTCTTT.

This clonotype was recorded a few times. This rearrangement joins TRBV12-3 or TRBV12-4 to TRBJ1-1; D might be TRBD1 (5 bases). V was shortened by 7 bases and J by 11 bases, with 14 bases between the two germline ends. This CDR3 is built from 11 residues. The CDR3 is CASTLGVEAFF. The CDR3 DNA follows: TGTGCCAGCACCCTGGGGGTTGAGGCTTTCTTT.

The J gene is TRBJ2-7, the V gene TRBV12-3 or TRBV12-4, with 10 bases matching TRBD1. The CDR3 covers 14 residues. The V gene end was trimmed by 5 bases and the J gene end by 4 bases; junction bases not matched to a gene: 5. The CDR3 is CASSPTDRGYEQYF. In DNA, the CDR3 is TGTGCCAGCAGTCCTACGGACAGGGGGTACGAGCAGTACTTC.

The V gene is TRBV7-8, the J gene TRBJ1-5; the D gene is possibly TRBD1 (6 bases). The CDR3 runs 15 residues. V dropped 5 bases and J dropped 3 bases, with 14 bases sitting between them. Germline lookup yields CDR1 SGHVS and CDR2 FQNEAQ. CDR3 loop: CASSPTRGPNQPQHF. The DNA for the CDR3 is TGTGCCAGCAGCCCGACACGGGGGCCCAATCAGCCCCAGCATTTT.

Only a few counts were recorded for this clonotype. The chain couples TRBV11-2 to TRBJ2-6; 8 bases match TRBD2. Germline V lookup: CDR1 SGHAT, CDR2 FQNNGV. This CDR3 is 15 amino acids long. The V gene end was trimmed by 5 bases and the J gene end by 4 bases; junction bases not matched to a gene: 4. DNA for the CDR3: TGTGCCAGCAGCCCCGGGAGGGCGGGGGCCAACGTCCTGACTTTC. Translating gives CASSPGRAGANVLTF.

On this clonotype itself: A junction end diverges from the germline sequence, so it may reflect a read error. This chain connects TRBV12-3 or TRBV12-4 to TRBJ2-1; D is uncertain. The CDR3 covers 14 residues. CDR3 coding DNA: TGTGCCAGCAGTTTCCGGATCCTCTTGGATGAGAAGTTCTTC. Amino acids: CASSFRILLDEKFF.

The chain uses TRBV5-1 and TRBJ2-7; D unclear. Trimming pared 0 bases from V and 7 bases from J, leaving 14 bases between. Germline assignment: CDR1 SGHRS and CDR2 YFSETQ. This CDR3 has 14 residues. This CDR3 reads CASSLVSFDEEQYF. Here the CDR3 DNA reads TGCGCCAGCAGCTTGGTTTCGTTTGACGAAGAGCAGTACTTC.

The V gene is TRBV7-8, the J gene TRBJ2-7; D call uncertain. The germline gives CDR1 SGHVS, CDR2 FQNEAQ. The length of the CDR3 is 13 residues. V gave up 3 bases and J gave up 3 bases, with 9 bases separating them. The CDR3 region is CASSFGMNYEQYF. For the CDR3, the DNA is TGTGCCAGCAGCTTTGGGATGAACTACGAGCAGTACTTC.

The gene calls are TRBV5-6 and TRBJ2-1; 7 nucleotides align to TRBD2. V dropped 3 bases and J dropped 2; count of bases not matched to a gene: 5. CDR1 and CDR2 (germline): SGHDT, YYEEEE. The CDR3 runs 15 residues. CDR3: CASSSLTSPYNEQFF. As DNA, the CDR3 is TGTGCCAGCAGCTCATTGACTAGCCCCTACAATGAGCAGTTCTTC. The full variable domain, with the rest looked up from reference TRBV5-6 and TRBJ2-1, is DAGVTQSPTHLIKTRGQQVTLRCSPKSGHDTVSWYQQALGQGPQFIFQYYEEEERQRGNFPDRFSGHQFPNYSSELNVNALLLGDSALYLCASSSLTSPYNEQFFGPGTRLTVL.

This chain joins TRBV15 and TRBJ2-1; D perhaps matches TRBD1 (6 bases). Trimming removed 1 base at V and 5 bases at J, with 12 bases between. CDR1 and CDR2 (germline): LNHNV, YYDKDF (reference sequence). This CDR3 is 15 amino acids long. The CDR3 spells CATSRGRDTNNEQFF. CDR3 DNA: TGTGCCACCAGCAGAGGAAGGGACACCAACAATGAGCAGTTCTTC.

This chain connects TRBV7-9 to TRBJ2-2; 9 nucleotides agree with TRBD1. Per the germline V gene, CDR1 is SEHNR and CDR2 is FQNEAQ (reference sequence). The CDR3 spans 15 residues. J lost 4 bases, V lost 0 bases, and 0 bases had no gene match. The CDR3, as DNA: TGTGCCAGCAGCTTAGCACAGGGGGCCACCGGGGAGCTGTTTTTT. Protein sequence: CASSLAQGATGELFF.

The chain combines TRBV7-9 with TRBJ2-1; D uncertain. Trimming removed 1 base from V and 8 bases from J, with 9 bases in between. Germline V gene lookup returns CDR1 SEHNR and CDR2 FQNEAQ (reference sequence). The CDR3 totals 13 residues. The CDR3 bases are TGTGCCAGCAGCTTAGTGGTAAGGGATGAGCAGTTCTTC. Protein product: CASSLVVRDEQFF.

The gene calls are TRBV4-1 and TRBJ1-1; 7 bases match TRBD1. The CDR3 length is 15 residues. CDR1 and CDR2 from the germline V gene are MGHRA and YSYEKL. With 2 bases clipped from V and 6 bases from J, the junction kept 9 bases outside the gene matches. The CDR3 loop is CASSQTPTGDPEAFF. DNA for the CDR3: TGCGCCAGCAGCCAAACCCCTACAGGGGACCCTGAAGCTTTCTTT.

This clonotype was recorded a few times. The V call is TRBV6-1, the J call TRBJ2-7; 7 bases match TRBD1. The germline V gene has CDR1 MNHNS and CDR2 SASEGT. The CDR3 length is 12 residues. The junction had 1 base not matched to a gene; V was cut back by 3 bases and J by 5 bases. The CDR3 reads CASSDRGHEQYF. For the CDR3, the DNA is TGTGCCAGCAGTGATAGGGGGCACGAGCAGTACTTC.

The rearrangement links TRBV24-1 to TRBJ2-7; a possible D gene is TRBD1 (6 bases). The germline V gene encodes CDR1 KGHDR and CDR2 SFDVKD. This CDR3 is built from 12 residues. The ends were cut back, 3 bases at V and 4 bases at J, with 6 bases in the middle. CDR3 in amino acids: CATSDDRYEQYF. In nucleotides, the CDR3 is TGTGCCACCAGTGATGACAGGTACGAGCAGTACTTC.

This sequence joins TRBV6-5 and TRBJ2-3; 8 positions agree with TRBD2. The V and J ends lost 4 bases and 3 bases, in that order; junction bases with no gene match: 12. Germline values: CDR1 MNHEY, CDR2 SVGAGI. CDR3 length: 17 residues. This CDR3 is CASSSSGGRSGTDTQYF. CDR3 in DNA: TGTGCCAGCAGTTCGTCGGGGGGGCGAAGTGGTACAGATACGCAGTATTTT.